This T cell receptor (beta chain) was sequenced for a study of long-term antiretroviral therapy in people with HIV. Germline assignment: CDR1 LNHDA and CDR2 SQIVND (reference sequence). This CDR3 region has 14 residues. Trimming removed 4 bases at V and 6 bases at J, with 15 bases between. The assay, immunoSEQ v3.0, was run at survey level. The repertoire was sequenced with immunoSEQ multiplex PCR; TCRdb's copy has only in-frame clones and lacks some. The top ten clones hold 12% of a sample with some 15,000 clones, around 89% of them seen once. This sequence joins TRBV19 and TRBJ1-1, with D unresolved. This sequence originates from a man between 45 and 60 years old with HIV. The sample here was unsorted PBMCs, taken 6.9 years after starting antiretroviral therapy. The CDR3 DNA reads as TGTGCCAGTAGTAAATGGATGCAACTTTCTGAAGCTTTCTTT. This codes for CASSKWMQLSEAFF. Full variable domain (outside the CDR3, taken from reference TRBV19 and TRBJ1-1): DGGITQSPKYLFRKEGQNVTLSCEQNLNHDAMYWYRQDPGQGLRLIYYSQIVNDFQKGDIAEGYSVSREKKESFPLTVTSAQKNPTAFYLCASSKWMQLSEAFFGQGTRLTVV.